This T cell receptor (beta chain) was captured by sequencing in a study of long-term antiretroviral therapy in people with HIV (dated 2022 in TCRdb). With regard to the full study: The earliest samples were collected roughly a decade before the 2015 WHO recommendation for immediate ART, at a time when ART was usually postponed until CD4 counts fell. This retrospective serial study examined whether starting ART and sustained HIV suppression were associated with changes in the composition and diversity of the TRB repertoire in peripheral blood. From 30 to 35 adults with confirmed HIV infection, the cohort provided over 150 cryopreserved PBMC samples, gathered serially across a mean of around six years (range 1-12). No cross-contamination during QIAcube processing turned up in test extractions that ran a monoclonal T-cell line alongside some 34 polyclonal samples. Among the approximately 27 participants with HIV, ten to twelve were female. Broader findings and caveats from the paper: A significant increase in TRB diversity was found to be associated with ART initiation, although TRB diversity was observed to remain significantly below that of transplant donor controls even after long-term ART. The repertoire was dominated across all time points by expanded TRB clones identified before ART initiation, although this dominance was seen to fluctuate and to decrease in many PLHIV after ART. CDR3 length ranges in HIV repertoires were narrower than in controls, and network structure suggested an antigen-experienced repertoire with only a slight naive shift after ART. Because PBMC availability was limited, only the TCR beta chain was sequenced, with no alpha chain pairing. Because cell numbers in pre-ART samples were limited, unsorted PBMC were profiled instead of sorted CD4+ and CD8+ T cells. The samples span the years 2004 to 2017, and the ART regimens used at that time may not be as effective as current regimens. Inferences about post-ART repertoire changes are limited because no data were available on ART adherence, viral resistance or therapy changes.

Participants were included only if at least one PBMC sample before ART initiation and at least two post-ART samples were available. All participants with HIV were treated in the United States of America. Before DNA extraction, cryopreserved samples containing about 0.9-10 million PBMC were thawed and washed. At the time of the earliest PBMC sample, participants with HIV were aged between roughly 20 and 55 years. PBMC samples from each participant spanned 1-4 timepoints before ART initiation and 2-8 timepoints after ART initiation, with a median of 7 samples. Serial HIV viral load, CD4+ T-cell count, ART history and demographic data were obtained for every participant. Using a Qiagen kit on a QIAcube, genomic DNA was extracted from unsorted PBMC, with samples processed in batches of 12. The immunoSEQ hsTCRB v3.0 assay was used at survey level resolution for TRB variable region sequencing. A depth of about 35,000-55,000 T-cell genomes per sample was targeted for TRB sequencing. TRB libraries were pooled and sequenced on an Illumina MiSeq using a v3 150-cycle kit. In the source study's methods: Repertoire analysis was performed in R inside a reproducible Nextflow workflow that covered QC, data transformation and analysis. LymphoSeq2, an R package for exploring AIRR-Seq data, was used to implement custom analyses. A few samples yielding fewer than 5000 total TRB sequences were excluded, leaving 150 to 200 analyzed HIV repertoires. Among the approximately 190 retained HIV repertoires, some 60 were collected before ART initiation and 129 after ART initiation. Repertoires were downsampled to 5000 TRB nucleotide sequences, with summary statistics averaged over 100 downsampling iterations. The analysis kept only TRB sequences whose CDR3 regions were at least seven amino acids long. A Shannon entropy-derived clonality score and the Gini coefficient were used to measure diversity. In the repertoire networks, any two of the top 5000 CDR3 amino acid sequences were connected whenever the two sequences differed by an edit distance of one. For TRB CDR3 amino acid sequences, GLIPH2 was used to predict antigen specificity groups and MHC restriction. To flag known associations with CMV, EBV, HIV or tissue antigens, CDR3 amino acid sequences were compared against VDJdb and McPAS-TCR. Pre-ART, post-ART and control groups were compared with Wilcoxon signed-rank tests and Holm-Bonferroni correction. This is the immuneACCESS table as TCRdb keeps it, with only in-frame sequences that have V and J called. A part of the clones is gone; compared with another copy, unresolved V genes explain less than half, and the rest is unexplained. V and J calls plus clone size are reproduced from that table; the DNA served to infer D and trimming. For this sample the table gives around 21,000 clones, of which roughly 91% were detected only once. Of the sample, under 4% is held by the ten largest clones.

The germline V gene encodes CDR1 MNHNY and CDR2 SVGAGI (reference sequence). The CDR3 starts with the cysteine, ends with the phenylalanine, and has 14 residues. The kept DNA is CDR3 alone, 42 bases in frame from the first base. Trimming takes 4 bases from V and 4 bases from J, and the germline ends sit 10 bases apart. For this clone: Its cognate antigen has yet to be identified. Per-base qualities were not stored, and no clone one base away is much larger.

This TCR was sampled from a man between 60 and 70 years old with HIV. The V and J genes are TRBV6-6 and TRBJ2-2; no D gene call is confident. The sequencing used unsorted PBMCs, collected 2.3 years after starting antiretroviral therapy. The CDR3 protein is CASSFEVGTGELFF. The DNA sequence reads TGTGCCAGCAGTTTCGAAGTGGGCACCGGGGAGCTGTTTTTT.